Shown below are 3 T cell receptor beta chains from a single sample sequenced in a study of T cell repertoires in cytomegalovirus infection. MiXCR, applied by TCRdb to the reads, yields one record per CDR3 protein. There are 680,000 or so distinct CDR3 sequences in the sample; 35% to 45% occur only once, and under 3% lies in the top ten. The sample comprised PBMCs. These TCRs come from a human donor in good health (CMV status not recorded). Some clones in this sample may be carry-over from other donors' samples.

The chain uses TRBV11-2 and TRBJ2-3; D could derive from TRBD1 or TRBD2 (5 bases each). V gave up 5 bases and J gave up 2 bases, with 17 bases separating them. Looked up from germline, CDR1 is SGHAT and CDR2 is FQNNGV. CDR3 size: 16 residues. The CDR3 here is CASSPLQGENTDTQYF. The CDR3 DNA follows: TGTGCCAGCAGCCCTCTGCAAGGGGAGAACACAGATACGCAGTATTTT.

The chain joins TRBV6-2 or TRBV6-3 to TRBJ2-1, with D perhaps matching TRBD2 (6 bases). The germline CDR1 and CDR2 sequences are MNHEY and SVGEGT. Trimming removed 5 bases from V and 4 bases from J, with 15 bases in between. This CDR3 comprises 15 residues. For the CDR3, the DNA is TGTGCCAGCAGTCCTACTAGCCGGTTATACAATGAGCAGTTCTTC. This sequence encodes CASSPTSRLYNEQFF.

CDR3 coding DNA: TGTGCCAGCAGCTCCACCCGGGGCCAAGAGACCCAGTACTTC. This codes for CASSSTRGQETQYF. The chain is built from TRBV7-9 and TRBJ2-5; perhaps TRBD2 as D (5 bases). V was cut by 4 bases and J by 1 base, with 10 bases left in between. The CDR3 covers 14 residues. CDR1 is SEHNR, CDR2 FQNEAQ, per germline (reference sequence).